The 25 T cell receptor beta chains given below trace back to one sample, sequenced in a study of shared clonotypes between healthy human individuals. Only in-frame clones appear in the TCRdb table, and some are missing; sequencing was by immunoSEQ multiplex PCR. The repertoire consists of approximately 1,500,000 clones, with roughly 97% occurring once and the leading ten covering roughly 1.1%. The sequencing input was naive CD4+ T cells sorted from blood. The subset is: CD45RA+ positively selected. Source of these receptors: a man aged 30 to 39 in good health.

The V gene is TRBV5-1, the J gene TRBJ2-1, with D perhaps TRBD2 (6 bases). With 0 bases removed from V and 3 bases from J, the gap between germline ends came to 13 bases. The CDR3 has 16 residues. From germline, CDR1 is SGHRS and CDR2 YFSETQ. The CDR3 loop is CASSLVSGVGYNEQFF. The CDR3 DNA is TGCGCCAGCAGCTTGGTATCGGGGGTCGGCTACAATGAGCAGTTCTTC.

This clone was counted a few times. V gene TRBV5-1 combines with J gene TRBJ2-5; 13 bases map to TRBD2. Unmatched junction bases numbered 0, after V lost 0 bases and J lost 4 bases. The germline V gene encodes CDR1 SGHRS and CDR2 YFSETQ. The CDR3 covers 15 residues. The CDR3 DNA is TGCGCCAGCAGCTTGGGGACTAGCGGGGGAGAGACCCAGTACTTC. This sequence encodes CASSLGTSGGETQYF. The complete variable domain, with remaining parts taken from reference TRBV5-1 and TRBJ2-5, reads KAGVTQTPRYLIKTRGQQVTLSCSPISGHRSVSWYQQTPGQGLQFLFEYFSETQRNKGNFPGRFSGRQFSNSRSEMNVSTLELGDSALYLCASSLGTSGGETQYFGPGTRLLVL.

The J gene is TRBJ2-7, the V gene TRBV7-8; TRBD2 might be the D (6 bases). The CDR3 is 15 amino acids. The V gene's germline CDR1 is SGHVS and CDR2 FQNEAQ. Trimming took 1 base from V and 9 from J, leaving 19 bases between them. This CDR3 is CASSLGGTFAGLQYF. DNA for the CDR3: TGTGCCAGCAGCTTAGGTGGGACGTTCGCGGGGCTGCAGTACTTC.

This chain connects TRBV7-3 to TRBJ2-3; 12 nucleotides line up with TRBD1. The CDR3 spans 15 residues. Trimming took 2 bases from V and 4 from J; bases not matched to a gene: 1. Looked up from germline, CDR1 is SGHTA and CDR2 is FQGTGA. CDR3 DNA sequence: TGTGCCAGCAGCTTAGGGACAGGGGGCGCAGATACGCAGTATTTT. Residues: CASSLGTGGADTQYF. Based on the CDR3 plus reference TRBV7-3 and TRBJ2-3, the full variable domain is GAGVSQTPSNKVTEKGKYVELRCDPISGHTALYWYRQSLGQGPEFLIYFQGTGAADDSGLPNDRFFAVRPEGSVSTLKIQRTERGDSAVYLCASSLGTGGADTQYFGPGTRLTVL.

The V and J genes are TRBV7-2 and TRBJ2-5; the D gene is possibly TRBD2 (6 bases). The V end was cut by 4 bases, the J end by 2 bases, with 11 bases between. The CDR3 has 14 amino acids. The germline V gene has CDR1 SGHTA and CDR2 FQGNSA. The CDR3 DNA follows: TGTGCCAGCAGCTCCTCGGGAGCTCAAGAGACCCAGTACTTC. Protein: CASSSSGAQETQYF.

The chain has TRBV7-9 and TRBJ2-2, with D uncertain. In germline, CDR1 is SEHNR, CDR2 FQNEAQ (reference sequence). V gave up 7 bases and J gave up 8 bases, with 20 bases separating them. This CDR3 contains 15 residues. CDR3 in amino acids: CASTDPNGSEGELFF. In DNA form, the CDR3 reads TGTGCCAGCACCGATCCCAATGGGTCGGAAGGGGAGCTGTTTTTT.

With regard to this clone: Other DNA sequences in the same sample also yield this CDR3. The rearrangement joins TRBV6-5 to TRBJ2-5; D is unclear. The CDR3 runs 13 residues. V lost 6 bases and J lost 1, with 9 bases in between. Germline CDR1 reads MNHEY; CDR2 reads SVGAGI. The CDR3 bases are TGTGCCAGCAGCCGGACCGTCCAAGAGACCCAGTACTTC. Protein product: CASSRTVQETQYF.

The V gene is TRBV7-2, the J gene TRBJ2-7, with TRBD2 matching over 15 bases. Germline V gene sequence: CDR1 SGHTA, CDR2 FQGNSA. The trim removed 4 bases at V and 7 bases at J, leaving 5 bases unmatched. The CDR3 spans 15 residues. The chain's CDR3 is CASSSGLAGGPEQYF. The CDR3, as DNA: TGTGCCAGCAGCTCGGGACTAGCGGGAGGACCAGAGCAGTACTTC.

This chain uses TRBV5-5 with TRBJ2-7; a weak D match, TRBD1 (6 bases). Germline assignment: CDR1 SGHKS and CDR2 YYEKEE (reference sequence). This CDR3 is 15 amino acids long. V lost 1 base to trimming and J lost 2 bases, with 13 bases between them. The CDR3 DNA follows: TGTGCCAGCAGCTTGTTTGGGACACAACCCTACGAGCAGTACTTC. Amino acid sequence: CASSLFGTQPYEQYF.

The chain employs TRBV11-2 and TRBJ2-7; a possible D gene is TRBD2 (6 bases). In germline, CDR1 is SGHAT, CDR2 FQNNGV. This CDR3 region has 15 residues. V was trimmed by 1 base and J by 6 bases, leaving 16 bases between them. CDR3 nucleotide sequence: TGTGCCAGCAGCTTAGCGGGAGAGAGGGGAGGCGAGCAGTACTTC. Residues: CASSLAGERGGEQYF.

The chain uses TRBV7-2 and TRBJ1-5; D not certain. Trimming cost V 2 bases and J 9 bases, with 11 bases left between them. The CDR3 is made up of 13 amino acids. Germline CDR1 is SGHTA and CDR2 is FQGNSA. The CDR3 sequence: CASSLNSAGPQHF. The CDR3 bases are TGTGCCAGCAGCTTAAACTCGGCGGGGCCCCAGCATTTT.

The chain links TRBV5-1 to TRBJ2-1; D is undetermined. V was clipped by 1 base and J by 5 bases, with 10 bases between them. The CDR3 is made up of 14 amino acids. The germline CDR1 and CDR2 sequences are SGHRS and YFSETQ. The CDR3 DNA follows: TGCGCCAGCAGCTTGCGTGCCTGGGACAATGAGCAGTTCTTC. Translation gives CASSLRAWDNEQFF.

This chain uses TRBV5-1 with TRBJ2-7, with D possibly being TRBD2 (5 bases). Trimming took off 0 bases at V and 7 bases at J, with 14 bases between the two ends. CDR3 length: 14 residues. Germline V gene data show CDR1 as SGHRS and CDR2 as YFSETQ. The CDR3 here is CASSLVGIEREQYF. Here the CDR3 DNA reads TGCGCCAGCAGCTTGGTGGGGATAGAGCGGGAGCAGTACTTC.

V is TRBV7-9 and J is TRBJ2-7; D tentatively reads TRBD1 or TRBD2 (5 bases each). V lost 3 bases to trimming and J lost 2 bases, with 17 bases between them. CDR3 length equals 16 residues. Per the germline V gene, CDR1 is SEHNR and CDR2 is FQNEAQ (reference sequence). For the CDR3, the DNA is TGTGCCAGCAGCTTCCCTCCGGGACGGATGGCCTACGAGCAGTACTTC. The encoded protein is CASSFPPGRMAYEQYF.

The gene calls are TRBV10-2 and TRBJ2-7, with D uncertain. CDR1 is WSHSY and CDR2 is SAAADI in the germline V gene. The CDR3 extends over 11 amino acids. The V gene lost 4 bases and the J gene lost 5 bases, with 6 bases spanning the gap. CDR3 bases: TGCGCCAGCAGTGGTCTGCACGAGCAGTACTTC. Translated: CASSGLHEQYF.

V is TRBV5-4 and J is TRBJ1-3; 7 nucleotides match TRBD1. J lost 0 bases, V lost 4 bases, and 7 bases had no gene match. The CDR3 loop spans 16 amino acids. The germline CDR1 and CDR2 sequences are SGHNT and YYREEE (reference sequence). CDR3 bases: TGTGCCAGCAGCGGTGGACAGGCCCGCTCTGGAAACACCATATATTTT. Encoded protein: CASSGGQARSGNTIYF.

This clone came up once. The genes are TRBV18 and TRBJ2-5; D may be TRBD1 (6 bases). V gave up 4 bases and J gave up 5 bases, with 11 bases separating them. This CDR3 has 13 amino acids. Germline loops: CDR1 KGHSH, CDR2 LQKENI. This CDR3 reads CASSRERGETQYF. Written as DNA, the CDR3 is TGTGCCAGCTCACGTGAGAGGGGGGAGACCCAGTACTTC.

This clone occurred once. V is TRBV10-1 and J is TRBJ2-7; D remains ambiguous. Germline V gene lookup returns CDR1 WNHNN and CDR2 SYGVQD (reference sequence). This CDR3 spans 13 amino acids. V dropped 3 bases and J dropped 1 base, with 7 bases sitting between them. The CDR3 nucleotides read TGCGCCAGCAGTGAAGGCAATTCCTACGAGCAGTACTTC. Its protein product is CASSEGNSYEQYF.

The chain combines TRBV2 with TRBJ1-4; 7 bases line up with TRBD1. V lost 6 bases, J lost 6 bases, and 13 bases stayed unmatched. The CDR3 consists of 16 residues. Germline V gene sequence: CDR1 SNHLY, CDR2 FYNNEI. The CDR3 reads CASSPLGGTAYEKLFF. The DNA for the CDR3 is TGTGCCAGCAGCCCCCTCGGGGGGACAGCTTATGAAAAACTGTTTTTT.

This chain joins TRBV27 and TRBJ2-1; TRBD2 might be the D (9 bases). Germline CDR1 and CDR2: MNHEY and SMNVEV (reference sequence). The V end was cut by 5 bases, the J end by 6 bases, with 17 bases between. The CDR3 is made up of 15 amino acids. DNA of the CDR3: TGTGCCAGCAGTCCGAGCGGGGGGACAGGCAATGAGCAGTTCTTC. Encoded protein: CASSPSGGTGNEQFF.

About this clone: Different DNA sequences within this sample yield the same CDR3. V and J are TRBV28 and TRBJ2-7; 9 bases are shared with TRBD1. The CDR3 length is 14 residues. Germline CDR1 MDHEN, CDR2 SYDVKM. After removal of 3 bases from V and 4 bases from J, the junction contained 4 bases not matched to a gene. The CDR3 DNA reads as TGTGCCAGCAGTTTGTGGACAGGGGTTTACGAGCAGTACTTC. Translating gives CASSLWTGVYEQYF.

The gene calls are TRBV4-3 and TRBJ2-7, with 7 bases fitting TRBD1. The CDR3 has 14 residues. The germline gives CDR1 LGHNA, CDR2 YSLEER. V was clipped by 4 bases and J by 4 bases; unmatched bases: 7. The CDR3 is CASSPRTGRYEQYF. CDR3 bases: TGCGCCAGCAGCCCCCGGACAGGACGGTACGAGCAGTACTTC.

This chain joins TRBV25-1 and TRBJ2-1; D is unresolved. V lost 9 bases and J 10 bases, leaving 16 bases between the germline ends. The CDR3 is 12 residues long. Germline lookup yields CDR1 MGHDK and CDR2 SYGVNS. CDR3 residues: CASRVLLGEQFF. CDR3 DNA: TGTGCCAGTAGAGTTCTCCTGGGGGAGCAGTTCTTC.

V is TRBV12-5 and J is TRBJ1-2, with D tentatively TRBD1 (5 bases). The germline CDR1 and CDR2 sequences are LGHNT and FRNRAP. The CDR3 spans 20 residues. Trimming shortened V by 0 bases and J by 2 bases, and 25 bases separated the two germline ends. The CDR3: CASGLVRWGGGAFNNYGYTF. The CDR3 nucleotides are TGTGCTAGTGGTTTGGTACGCTGGGGGGGAGGGGCTTTTAACAACTATGGCTACACCTTC.

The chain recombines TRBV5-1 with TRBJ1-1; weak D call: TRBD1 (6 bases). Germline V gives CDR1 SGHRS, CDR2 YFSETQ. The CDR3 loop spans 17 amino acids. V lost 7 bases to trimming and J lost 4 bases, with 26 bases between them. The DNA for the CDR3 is TGCGCCAGCTCCCCCACGGGACACCCTTTAGGTGTCACTGAAGCTTTCTTT. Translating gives CASSPTGHPLGVTEAFF.